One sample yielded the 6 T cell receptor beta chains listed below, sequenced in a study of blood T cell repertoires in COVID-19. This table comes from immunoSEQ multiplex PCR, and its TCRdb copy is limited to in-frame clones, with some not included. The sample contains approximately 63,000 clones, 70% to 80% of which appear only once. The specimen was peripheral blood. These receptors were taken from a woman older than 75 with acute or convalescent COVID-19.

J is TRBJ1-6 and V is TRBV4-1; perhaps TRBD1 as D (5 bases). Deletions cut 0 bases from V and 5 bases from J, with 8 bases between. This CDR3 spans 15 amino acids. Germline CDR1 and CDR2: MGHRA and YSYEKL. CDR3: CASSQDQGDNSPLHF. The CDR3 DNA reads TGCGCCAGCAGCCAAGATCAAGGGGATAATTCACCCCTCCACTTT.

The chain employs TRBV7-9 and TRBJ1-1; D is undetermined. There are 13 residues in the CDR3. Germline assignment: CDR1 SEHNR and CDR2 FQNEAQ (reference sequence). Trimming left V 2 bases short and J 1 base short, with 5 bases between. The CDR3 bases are TGTGCCAGCAGCTTAACTTCGAACACTGAAGCTTTCTTT. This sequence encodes CASSLTSNTEAFF.

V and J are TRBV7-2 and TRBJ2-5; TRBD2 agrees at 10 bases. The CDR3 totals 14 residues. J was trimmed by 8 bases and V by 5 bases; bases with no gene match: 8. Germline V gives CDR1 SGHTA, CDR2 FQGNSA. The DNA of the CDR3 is TGTGCCAGCAGCCCAGGTCTAGCGGGAGTAACCCAGTACTTC. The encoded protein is CASSPGLAGVTQYF.

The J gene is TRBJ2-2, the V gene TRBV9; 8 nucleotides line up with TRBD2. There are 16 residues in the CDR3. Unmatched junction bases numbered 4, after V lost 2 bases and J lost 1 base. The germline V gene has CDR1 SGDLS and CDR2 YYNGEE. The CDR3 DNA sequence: TGTGCCAGCAGCGTGGGTCTAGCGGGGAACACCGGGGAGCTGTTTTTT. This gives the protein CASSVGLAGNTGELFF.

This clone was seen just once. The DNA of the CDR3 is TGTGCCAGTAGCTTAAGCGGGAGAGAGACCCAGTACTTC. The encoded protein is CASSLSGRETQYF. The chain combines TRBV19 with TRBJ2-5; 8 bases align to TRBD2. Germline V gives CDR1 LNHDA, CDR2 SQIVND (reference sequence). The J segment lost 4 bases and the V segment lost 6 bases, leaving 4 bases of the junction unmatched. This CDR3 is 13 amino acids long.

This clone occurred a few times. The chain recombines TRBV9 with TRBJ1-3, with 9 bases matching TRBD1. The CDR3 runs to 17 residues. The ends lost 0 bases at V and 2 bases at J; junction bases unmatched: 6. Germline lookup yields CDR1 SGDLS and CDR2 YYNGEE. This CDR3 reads CASSVAVGQGAGNTIYF. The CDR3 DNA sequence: TGTGCCAGCAGCGTAGCTGTGGGACAGGGCGCTGGAAACACCATATATTTT.